The next 30 T cell receptor beta chains were all read from a single sample in a study of human T cells and chemical hapten exposure (dated by TCRdb to about 2021). Library method: RACE. TCRdb lists the instrument as NextSeq 500. The raw public data were reprocessed by TCRdb itself: fastp quality trimming at Q25, MiXCR clonotype calling, in-frame beta chains only. Each CDR3 protein appears once, grouped with its most common genes and DNA. The sample includes about 79,000 distinct CDR3 sequences, with approximately 8% observed a single time. The ten largest clones add up to less than 2% of the sample. The time point label of this sample denotes: healthy volunteer bleed at 6 weeks. Total RNA was extracted from unfractionated whole blood collected in Tempus Blood RNA tubes. The sample was whole blood. The receptors stem from a male donor in good health. Some clones in this sample may be carry-over from other donors' samples.

V usage is TRBV7-2 and J usage is TRBJ1-1; 7 nucleotides match TRBD1. CDR1 is SGHTA and CDR2 is FQGNSA in the germline V gene. Losses at the gene ends were 3 bases for V and 5 bases for J; bases not matched to a gene: 9. The length of the CDR3 is 15 residues. DNA for the CDR3: TGTGCCAGCAGCTTGTGGGACAGCGCCGGAACTGAAGCTTTCTTT. As protein: CASSLWDSAGTEAFF. Full variable domain (rest looked up from reference TRBV7-2 and TRBJ1-1): GAGVSQSPSNKVTEKGKDVELRCDPISGHTALYWYRQSLGQGLEFLIYFQGNSAPDKSGLPSDRFSAERTGGSVSTLTIQRTQQEDSAVYLCASSLWDSAGTEAFFGQGTRLTVV.

This clonotype has ten or more counts. This chain connects TRBV29-1 to TRBJ2-4, with no clear D. V was cut by 6 bases and J by 0 bases, with 9 bases left in between. Germline values: CDR1 SQVTM, CDR2 ANQGSEA. This CDR3 is 13 amino acids long. CDR3 DNA sequence: TGCAGCGTAGGCTCACTAGCCAAAAACATTCAGTACTTC. Amino acid sequence: CSVGSLAKNIQYF.

This rearrangement joins TRBV6-5 to TRBJ1-6; no clear D gene. V lost 7 bases and J 12 bases, leaving 16 bases between the germline ends. The CDR3 has 13 residues. Germline V gene lookup returns CDR1 MNHEY and CDR2 SVGAGI. CDR3 region: CASKFGLAGPLHF. The CDR3 DNA reads TGTGCCAGCAAGTTCGGGTTGGCGGGACCCCTCCACTTT.

This chain links TRBV7-8 with TRBJ1-2; 7 positions match TRBD1. The germline gives CDR1 SGHVS, CDR2 FQNEAQ. This CDR3 has 15 amino acids. V dropped 4 bases and J dropped 3; count of bases not matched to a gene: 8. The CDR3 sequence is CASSWDSPADYGYTF. The CDR3 bases are TGTGCCAGCAGCTGGGACAGCCCCGCGGACTATGGCTACACCTTC.

A few counts support this clonotype. This chain links TRBV14 with TRBJ1-3; 7 nucleotides agree with TRBD1. The length of the CDR3 is 16 residues. V shed 3 bases and J 5 bases; nucleotides not matched to a gene: 10. Per germline, CDR1 SGHDN and CDR2 FVKESK. Written as DNA, the CDR3 is TGTGCCAGCAGCCAGCTACAGGGGAGCGGCAGAAACACCATATATTTT. Translation: CASSQLQGSGRNTIYF.

This clonotype came up a few times. V is TRBV29-1 and J is TRBJ2-3, with TRBD2 matching over 9 bases. CDR3 length: 13 residues. Germline V gene lookup returns CDR1 SQVTM and CDR2 ANQGSEA. J was trimmed by 2 bases and V by 8 bases; bases with no gene match: 5. CDR3 nucleotides: TGCAGCCATGGCGGGAGGGCCACAGATACGCAGTATTTT. Its protein product is CSHGGRATDTQYF.

The V gene is TRBV20-1, the J gene TRBJ1-5, with a weak D call TRBD1 (5 bases). Trimming cost V 1 base and J 6 bases, with 16 bases left between them. This CDR3 spans 15 amino acids. The germline V gene has CDR1 DFQATT and CDR2 SNEGSKA (reference sequence). The DNA of the CDR3 is TGCAGTGCTAGAGCAGGGCTTGGGCCCAGTCAGCCCCAGCATTTT. Translation: CSARAGLGPSQPQHF.

This sequence joins TRBV9 and TRBJ1-1; D may be TRBD1 (6 bases). V was shortened by 0 bases and J by 7 bases, with 16 bases between the two germline ends. Looked up from germline, CDR1 is SGDLS and CDR2 is YYNGEE. The CDR3 is made up of 15 amino acids. The CDR3 region is CASSVAGTGNIEAFF. CDR3 sequence (DNA): TGTGCCAGCAGCGTAGCCGGTACAGGGAATATTGAAGCTTTCTTT.

This clonotype appeared a few times. This sequence joins TRBV29-1 and TRBJ1-1, with D perhaps TRBD1 (6 bases). CDR1 and CDR2 from the germline V gene are SQVTM and ANQGSEA. With 1 base removed from V and 3 bases from J, the gap between germline ends came to 12 bases. The CDR3 length is 14 residues. CDR3 bases: TGCAGCGTTGAAGCGCTCTGGGGGCACACTGAAGCTTTCTTT. Translating gives CSVEALWGHTEAFF.

In nucleotides, the CDR3 is TGTGCCATCAGGCCGGGGCCAGAGGAAGAGACCCAGTACTTC. It yields the protein CAIRPGPEEETQYF. The chain combines TRBV10-3 with TRBJ2-5; D is tentatively TRBD1 or TRBD2 (5 bases each). The length of the CDR3 is 14 residues. Trimming left V 6 bases short and J 3 bases short, with 14 bases between. Germline V lookup: CDR1 ENHRY, CDR2 SYGVKD.

In this sample, this clonotype is medium-sized (0.01 to 0.1%). The rearrangement uses TRBV7-2 and TRBJ1-2, with 8 positions matching TRBD1. J was trimmed by 8 bases and V by 5 bases; bases with no gene match: 10. Germline CDR1 is SGHTA and CDR2 is FQGNSA. CDR3 length: 14 residues. Here the CDR3 DNA reads TGTGCCAGCAGCACTCCAGGGGGCTTTTGGGGCTACACCTTC. Protein product: CASSTPGGFWGYTF.

This clonotype was observed a few times. The chain joins TRBV29-1 to TRBJ2-1; 10 bases fit TRBD2. Germline V lookup: CDR1 SQVTM, CDR2 ANQGSEA. The CDR3 sequence is 14 residues long. J was trimmed by 4 bases and V by 5 bases; bases with no gene match: 5. CDR3 DNA: TGCAGCGTTCCCCCACTAGCGGGGTACAATGAGCAGTTCTTC. It yields the protein CSVPPLAGYNEQFF.

This chain uses TRBV2 with TRBJ1-1; D unresolved. CDR1 and CDR2 from the germline V gene are SNHLY and FYNNEI. The V end was cut by 3 bases, the J end by 2 bases, with 10 bases between. The CDR3 has 14 amino acids. CDR3 loop: CASSDSFLNTEAFF. The CDR3 DNA sequence: TGTGCCAGCAGTGATTCGTTCCTTAACACTGAAGCTTTCTTT.

In its sample, this clonotype was seen a few times. The chain has TRBV27 and TRBJ2-7; perhaps TRBD2 as D (6 bases). This CDR3 has 13 residues. Deletions cut 7 bases from V and 2 bases from J, with 12 bases between. From germline, CDR1 is MNHEY and CDR2 SMNVEV (reference sequence). As DNA, the CDR3 is TGTGCCAGCATGCGGGAAGGGGCCTACGAGCAGTACTTC. This sequence encodes CASMREGAYEQYF.

In its sample, this clonotype was seen many times. As DNA, the CDR3 is TGTGCCAGCAGCTTCCTTCCCGCTGAAGCTTTCTTT. Protein sequence: CASSFLPAEAFF. This chain uses TRBV7-9 with TRBJ1-1; D not certain. With 3 bases removed from V and 6 bases from J, the gap between germline ends came to 8 bases. Germline V lookup: CDR1 SEHNR, CDR2 FQNEAQ (reference sequence). This CDR3 is 12 amino acids long.

The rearrangement uses TRBV25-1 and TRBJ2-7, with TRBD1 matching 9 bases. This CDR3 region has 17 residues. Germline lookup yields CDR1 MGHDK and CDR2 SYGVNS. The V gene end was trimmed by 1 base and the J gene end by 2 bases; junction bases not matched to a gene: 9. The CDR3 DNA reads as TGTGCCAGCAGTGAATCCCTGACAGGGGGGAATCCCTACGAGCAGTACTTC. This gives the protein CASSESLTGGNPYEQYF.

This clonotype occurred a few times. The chain uses TRBV4-2 and TRBJ1-6; D is unresolved. The CDR3 has 14 amino acids. The V end lost 0 bases, the J end lost 8 bases, and 8 bases lay between the germline ends. CDR1 LGHNA and CDR2 YNFKEQ come from the germline V gene. As DNA, the CDR3 is TGTGCCAGCAGCCAAGATTACCTCCATTCACCCCTCCACTTT. It encodes CASSQDYLHSPLHF.

The chain employs TRBV6-2 or TRBV6-3 and TRBJ1-1; a possible D gene is TRBD1 (5 bases). This CDR3 contains 15 residues. The V gene's germline CDR1 is MNHEY and CDR2 SVGEGT. Trimming shortened V by 6 bases and J by 5 bases, and 19 bases separated the two germline ends. The CDR3 DNA follows: TGTGCCAGCAGGAGTCCACAGGCTCGTAGGACTGAAGCTTTCTTT. It translates to CASRSPQARRTEAFF.

This clonotype was observed a few times. The chain carries TRBV19 and TRBJ2-1, with 8 positions matching TRBD2. The V gene end was trimmed by 3 bases and the J gene end by 5 bases; junction bases not matched to a gene: 6. The CDR3 covers 15 residues. Germline loops: CDR1 LNHDA, CDR2 SQIVND (reference sequence). Here the CDR3 reads CASSIGRAPDNEQFF. The CDR3 DNA follows: TGTGCCAGTAGTATCGGGAGGGCCCCGGACAATGAGCAGTTCTTC.

The table lists this clonotype with a few counts. The genes are TRBV6-5 and TRBJ1-1, with D perhaps matching TRBD1 (5 bases). The V end was cut by 5 bases, the J end by 5 bases, with 15 bases between. CDR1 is MNHEY and CDR2 is SVGAGI in the germline V gene. The CDR3 sequence is 14 residues long. CDR3 sequence (DNA): TGTGCCAGCAGTGCCGGGACTAGGGAGACTGAAGCTTTCTTT. Amino acid sequence: CASSAGTRETEAFF.

This clonotype was detected only a few times. This sequence joins TRBV2 and TRBJ2-3, with D uncertain. Germline V gene lookup returns CDR1 SNHLY and CDR2 FYNNEI. Trimming cost V 7 bases and J 0 bases, with 11 bases left between them. The CDR3 consists of 14 residues. The CDR3 DNA reads as TGTGCCAGCAAATGGCGTCCTAGCACAGATACGCAGTATTTT. The encoded protein is CASKWRPSTDTQYF.

The sample holds a few counts of this clonotype. This chain uses TRBV12-3 or TRBV12-4 with TRBJ2-1; the D gene is possibly TRBD2 (7 bases). V was clipped by 8 bases and J by 4 bases, with 21 bases between them. The CDR3 length is 16 residues. This CDR3 reads CASGTPAGAWYNEQFF. The CDR3 DNA is TGTGCCAGCGGCACTCCTGCGGGGGCTTGGTACAATGAGCAGTTCTTC.

The rearrangement links TRBV7-3 to TRBJ1-2; perhaps TRBD1 as D (6 bases). The V and J ends lost 5 bases and 3 bases respectively, with 13 bases between them. Germline V gene sequence: CDR1 SGHTA, CDR2 FQGTGA. The length of the CDR3 is 14 residues. The CDR3 loop reads CASSLDGGDYGYTF. The CDR3 DNA is TGTGCCAGCAGCCTGGATGGGGGCGACTATGGCTACACCTTC.

Ten or more counts support this clonotype. The chain uses TRBV6-2 or TRBV6-3 and TRBJ2-1; D is unresolved. This CDR3 comprises 15 residues. Trimming removed 4 bases at V and 7 bases at J, with 17 bases between. The germline V gene has CDR1 MNHEY and CDR2 SVGEGT. The CDR3 DNA is TGTGCCAGCAGTTCGATGATTCTGGGCATTAATGAGCAGTTCTTC. It is translated as CASSSMILGINEQFF.

This clonotype has at least ten counts. V and J are TRBV27 and TRBJ2-1; possibly TRBD1 or TRBD2 for D (5 bases each). The CDR3 totals 13 residues. Germline lookup yields CDR1 MNHEY and CDR2 SMNVEV (reference sequence). Between the trimmed V and J ends, which lost 6 bases and 7 bases, there was a span of 13 bases. As DNA, the CDR3 is TGTGCCAGCAGCCCGGGACCCCTAAATGAGCAGTTCTTC. It specifies CASSPGPLNEQFF.

The chain combines TRBV5-1 with TRBJ1-1, with D possibly being TRBD1 (5 bases). Germline-derived CDR1 and CDR2 are SGHRS and YFSETQ. V lost 1 base and J lost 0, with 10 bases in between. This CDR3 has 15 residues. The CDR3 DNA follows: TGCGCCAGCAGCTTGAACACAGGAGTGAACACTGAAGCTTTCTTT. This translates into CASSLNTGVNTEAFF.

This chain uses TRBV20-1 with TRBJ2-3; D remains ambiguous. Germline CDR1 is DFQATT and CDR2 is SNEGSKA (reference sequence). V lost 3 bases, J lost 3 bases, and 10 bases lay in between. The CDR3 has 13 residues. The CDR3 protein is CSARGYGTDTQYF. CDR3 DNA: TGCAGTGCTAGGGGGTACGGGACAGATACGCAGTATTTT.

The chain's CDR3 is CASSRTEEAFF. The CDR3 coding sequence is TGTGCCAGCAGTCGGACGGAGGAAGCTTTCTTT. The chain carries TRBV12-3 or TRBV12-4 and TRBJ1-1; D gene ambiguous. V shed 5 bases and J shed 8 bases, with 9 bases lying between them. This CDR3 is 11 amino acids long.

This clonotype was recorded many times. The chain has TRBV12-3 or TRBV12-4 and TRBJ2-2; D is unresolved. This CDR3 contains 12 residues. With 3 bases removed from V and 3 bases from J, the gap between germline ends came to 2 bases. CDR3 sequence: CASSLDTGELFF. In DNA form, the CDR3 reads TGTGCCAGCAGTTTGGACACCGGGGAGCTGTTTTTT.

The sample holds many counts of this clonotype. J is TRBJ1-1 and V is TRBV4-2, with D hard to call. Germline CDR1 reads LGHNA; CDR2 reads YNFKEQ. Trimming stripped 0 bases from V and 0 bases from J, with 14 bases between. The CDR3 extends over 17 amino acids. CDR3 in amino acids: CASSQESSWSVNTEAFF. In DNA, the CDR3 is TGTGCCAGCAGCCAAGAATCGTCGTGGTCAGTGAACACTGAAGCTTTCTTT.